This TCR beta chain is drawn from a study of chemoradiotherapy in HPV16-positive cancers. At the level of the study: Candidate HPV-specific T-cell clones and common TCR motifs came from functional assays in a couple of HPV16-positive patients. General study points: Candidate HPV-specific clones and E7-related TCR motifs grew in tumor during treatment.

CDR1 is SGHAT and CDR2 is FQNNGV in the germline V gene. The CDR3 length is 17 residues. V lost 1 base and J lost 6, with 18 bases in between. As for this clone: What it binds is unknown.

Repertoires were generated with immunoSEQ multiplex PCR, while TCRdb's copy carries only in-frame clones and drops some. The table records some 970 clones, approximately 85% of them present only once. The V gene is TRBV11-2, the J gene TRBJ2-2; D is uncertain. Sequenced here: tumor tissue, sampled from a patient who underwent chemoradiotherapy. The origin of this receptor is a human donor with HPV-associated anogenital cancer. DNA for the CDR3: TGTGCCAGCAGCTTAGGTACGAATCCCAAAGGACCCGGGGAGCTGTTTTTT. Amino acid sequence: CASSLGTNPKGPGELFF.